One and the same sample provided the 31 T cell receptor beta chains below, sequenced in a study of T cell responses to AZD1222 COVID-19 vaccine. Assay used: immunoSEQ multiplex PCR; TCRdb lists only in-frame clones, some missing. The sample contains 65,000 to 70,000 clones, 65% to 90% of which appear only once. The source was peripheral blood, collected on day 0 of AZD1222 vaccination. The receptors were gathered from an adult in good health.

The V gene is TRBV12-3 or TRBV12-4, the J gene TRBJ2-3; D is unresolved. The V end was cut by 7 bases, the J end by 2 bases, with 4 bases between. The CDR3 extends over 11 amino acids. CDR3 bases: TGTGCCAGCACCGCCACAGATACGCAGTATTTT. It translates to CASTATDTQYF.

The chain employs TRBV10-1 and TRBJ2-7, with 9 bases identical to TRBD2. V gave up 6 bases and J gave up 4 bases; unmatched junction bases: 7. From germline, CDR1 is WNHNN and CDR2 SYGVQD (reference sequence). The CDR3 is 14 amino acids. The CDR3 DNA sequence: TGCGCCAGCAGGGTTAGCGGGGGTGCTTACGAGCAGTACTTC. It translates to CASRVSGGAYEQYF.

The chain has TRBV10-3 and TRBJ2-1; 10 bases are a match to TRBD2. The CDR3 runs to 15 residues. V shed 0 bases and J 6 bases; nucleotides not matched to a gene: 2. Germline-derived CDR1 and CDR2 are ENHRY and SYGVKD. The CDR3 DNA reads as TGTGCCATCAGTGAGTCGAGCGGGGGGGCCAATGAGCAGTTCTTC. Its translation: CAISESSGGANEQFF.

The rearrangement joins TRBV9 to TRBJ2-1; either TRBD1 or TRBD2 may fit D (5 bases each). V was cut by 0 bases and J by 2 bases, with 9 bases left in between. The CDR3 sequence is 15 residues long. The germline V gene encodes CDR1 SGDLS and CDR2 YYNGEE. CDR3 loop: CASSVVGDPYNEQFF. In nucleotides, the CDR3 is TGTGCCAGCAGCGTAGTAGGGGACCCCTACAATGAGCAGTTCTTC.

As DNA, the CDR3 is TGTGCCAGCAGCTTCGGTCTGGGGCGGAATAACTATGGCTACACCTTC. It specifies CASSFGLGRNNYGYTF. The chain couples TRBV7-9 to TRBJ1-2; possibly TRBD1 for D (5 bases). Trimming pared 3 bases from V and 1 base from J, leaving 15 bases between. The CDR3 runs to 16 residues. Looked up from germline, CDR1 is SEHNR and CDR2 is FQNEAQ (reference sequence).

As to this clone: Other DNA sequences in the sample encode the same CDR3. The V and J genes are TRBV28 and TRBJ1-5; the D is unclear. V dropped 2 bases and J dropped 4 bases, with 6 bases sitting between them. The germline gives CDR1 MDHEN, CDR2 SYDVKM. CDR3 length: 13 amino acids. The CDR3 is CASSLGVNQPQHF. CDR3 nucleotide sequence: TGTGCCAGCAGTTTAGGAGTTAATCAGCCCCAGCATTTT.

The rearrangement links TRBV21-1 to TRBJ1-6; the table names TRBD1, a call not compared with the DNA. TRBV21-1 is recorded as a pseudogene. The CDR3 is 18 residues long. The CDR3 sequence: CASSKDNIFWQGNSPLHF. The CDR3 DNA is TGTGCCAGCAGCAAAGACAATATTTTCTGGCAGGGCAACTCACCCCTCCACTTT.

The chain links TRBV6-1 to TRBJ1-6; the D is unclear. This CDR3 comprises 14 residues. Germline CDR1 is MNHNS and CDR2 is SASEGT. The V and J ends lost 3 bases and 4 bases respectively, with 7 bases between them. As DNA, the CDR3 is TGTGCCAGCAGTGACCAGACTTATAATTCACCCCTCCACTTT. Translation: CASSDQTYNSPLHF.

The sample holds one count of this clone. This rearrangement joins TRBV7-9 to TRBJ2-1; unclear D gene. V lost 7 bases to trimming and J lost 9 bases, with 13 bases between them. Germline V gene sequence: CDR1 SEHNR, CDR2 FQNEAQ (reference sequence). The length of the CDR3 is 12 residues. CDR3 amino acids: CASIENGGEQFF. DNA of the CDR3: TGTGCCAGCATCGAGAACGGTGGTGAGCAGTTCTTC. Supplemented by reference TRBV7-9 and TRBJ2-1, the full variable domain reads DTGVSQNPRHKITKRGQNVTFRCDPISEHNRLYWYRQTLGQGPEFLTYFQNEAQLEKSRLLSDRFSAERPKGSFSTLEIQRTEQGDSAMYLCASIENGGEQFFGPGTRLTVL.

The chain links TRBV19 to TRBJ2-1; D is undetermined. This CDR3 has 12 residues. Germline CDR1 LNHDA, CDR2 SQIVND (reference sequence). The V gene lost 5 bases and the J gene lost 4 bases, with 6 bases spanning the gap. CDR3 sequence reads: CASSPAYNEQFF. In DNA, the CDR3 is TGTGCCAGTAGTCCCGCTTACAATGAGCAGTTCTTC. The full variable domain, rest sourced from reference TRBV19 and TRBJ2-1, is DGGITQSPKYLFRKEGQNVTLSCEQNLNHDAMYWYRQDPGQGLRLIYYSQIVNDFQKGDIAEGYSVSREKKESFPLTVTSAQKNPTAFYLCASSPAYNEQFFGPGTRLTVL.

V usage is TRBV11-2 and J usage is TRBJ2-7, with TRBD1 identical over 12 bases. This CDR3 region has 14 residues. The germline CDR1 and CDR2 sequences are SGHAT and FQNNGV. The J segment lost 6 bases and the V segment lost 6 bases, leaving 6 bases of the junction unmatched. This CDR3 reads CASRIRDRGREQYF. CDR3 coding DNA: TGTGCCAGCAGGATCCGGGACAGGGGGCGCGAGCAGTACTTC.

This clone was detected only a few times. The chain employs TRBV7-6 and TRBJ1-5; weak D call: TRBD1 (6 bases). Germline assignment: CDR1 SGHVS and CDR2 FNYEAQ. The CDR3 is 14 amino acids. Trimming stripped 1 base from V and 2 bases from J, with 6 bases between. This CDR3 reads CASSLGTGNQPQHF. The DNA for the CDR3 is TGTGCCAGCAGCTTAGGGACAGGCAATCAGCCCCAGCATTTT.

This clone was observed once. The CDR3 sequence: CASSLAQGANTGELFF. The CDR3 bases are TGTGCCAGCAGCTTGGCGCAGGGGGCGAACACCGGGGAGCTGTTTTTT. The chain links TRBV5-4 to TRBJ2-2, with 7 positions matching TRBD1. This CDR3 spans 16 amino acids. The germline V gene encodes CDR1 SGHNT and CDR2 YYREEE (reference sequence). The trim removed 0 bases at V and 0 bases at J, leaving 2 bases unmatched.

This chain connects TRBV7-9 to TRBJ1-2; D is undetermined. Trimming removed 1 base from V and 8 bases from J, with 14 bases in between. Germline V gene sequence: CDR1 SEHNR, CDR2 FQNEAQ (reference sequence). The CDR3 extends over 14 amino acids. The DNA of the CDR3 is TGTGCCAGCAGCTTAGGCGCCCGGGATATAGGCTACACCTTC. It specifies CASSLGARDIGYTF.

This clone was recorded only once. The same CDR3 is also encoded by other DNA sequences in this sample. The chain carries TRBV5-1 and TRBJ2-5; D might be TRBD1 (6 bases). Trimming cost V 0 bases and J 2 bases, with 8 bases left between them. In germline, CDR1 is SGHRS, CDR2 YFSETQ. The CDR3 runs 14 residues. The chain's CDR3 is CASSLDRAQETQYF. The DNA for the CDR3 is TGCGCCAGCAGCTTGGACAGGGCACAAGAGACCCAGTACTTC. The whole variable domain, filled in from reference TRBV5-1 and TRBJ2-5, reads KAGVTQTPRYLIKTRGQQVTLSCSPISGHRSVSWYQQTPGQGLQFLFEYFSETQRNKGNFPGRFSGRQFSNSRSEMNVSTLELGDSALYLCASSLDRAQETQYFGPGTRLLVL.

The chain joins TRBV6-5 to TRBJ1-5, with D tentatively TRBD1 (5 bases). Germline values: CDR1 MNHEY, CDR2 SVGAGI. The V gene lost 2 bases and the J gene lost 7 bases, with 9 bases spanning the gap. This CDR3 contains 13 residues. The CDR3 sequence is CASSYGWGQPQHF. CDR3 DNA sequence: TGTGCCAGCAGTTACGGGTGGGGCCAGCCCCAGCATTTT.

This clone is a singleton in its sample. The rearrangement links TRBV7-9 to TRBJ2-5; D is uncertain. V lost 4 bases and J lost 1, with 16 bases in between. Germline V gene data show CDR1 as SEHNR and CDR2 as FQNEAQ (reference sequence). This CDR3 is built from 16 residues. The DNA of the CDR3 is TGTGCCAGCAGCTCCCGGCTATGGGCTAGCCAAGAGACCCAGTACTTC. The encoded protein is CASSSRLWASQETQYF.

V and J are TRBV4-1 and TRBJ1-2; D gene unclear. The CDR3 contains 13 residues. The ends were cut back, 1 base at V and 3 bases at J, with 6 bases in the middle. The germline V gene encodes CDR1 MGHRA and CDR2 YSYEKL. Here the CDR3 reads CASSQGMDYGYTF. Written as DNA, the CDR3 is TGCGCCAGCAGCCAAGGAATGGACTATGGCTACACCTTC.

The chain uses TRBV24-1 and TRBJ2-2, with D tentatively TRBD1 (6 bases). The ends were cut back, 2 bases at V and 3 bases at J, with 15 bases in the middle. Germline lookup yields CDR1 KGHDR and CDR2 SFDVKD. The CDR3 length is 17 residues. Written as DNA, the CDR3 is TGTGCCACCAGTGATTCACAGGGTTTCAGGCACACCGGGGAGCTGTTTTTT. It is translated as CATSDSQGFRHTGELFF.

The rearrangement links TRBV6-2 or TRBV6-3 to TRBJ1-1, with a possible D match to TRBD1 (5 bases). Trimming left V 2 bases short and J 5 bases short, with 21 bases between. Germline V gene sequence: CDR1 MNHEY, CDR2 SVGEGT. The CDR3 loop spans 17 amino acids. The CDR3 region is CASSYPGEGVPMTEAFF. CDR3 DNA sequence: TGTGCCAGCAGTTACCCGGGGGAGGGAGTTCCAATGACTGAAGCTTTCTTT.

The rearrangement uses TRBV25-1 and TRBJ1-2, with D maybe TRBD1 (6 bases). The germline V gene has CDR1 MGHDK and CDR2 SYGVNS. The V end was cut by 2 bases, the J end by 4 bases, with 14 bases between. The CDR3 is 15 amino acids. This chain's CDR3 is CASSEGTGGGYGYTF. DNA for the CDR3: TGTGCCAGCAGTGAAGGGACGGGGGGCGGCTATGGCTACACCTTC.

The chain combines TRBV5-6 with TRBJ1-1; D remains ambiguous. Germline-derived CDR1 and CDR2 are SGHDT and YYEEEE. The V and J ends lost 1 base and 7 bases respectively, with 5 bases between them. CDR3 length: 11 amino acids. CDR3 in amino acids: CASSLLSEAFF. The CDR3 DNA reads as TGTGCCAGCAGCTTGTTGAGTGAAGCTTTCTTT.

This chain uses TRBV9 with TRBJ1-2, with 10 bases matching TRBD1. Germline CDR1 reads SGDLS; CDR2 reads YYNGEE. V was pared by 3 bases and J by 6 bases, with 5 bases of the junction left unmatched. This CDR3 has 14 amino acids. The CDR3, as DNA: TGTGCCAGCAGCGGCGCCGGGACAGGGGATGGCTACACCTTC. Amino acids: CASSGAGTGDGYTF.

The CDR3 region has the DNA TGTGCCAGTTGGCCCCGTCTTAACTATGGCTACACCTTC. Translation: CASWPRLNYGYTF. The rearrangement joins TRBV2 to TRBJ1-2; D not certain. CDR1 SNHLY and CDR2 FYNNEI come from the germline V gene. The CDR3 covers 13 residues. Trimming cost V 9 bases and J 1 base, with 12 bases left between them.

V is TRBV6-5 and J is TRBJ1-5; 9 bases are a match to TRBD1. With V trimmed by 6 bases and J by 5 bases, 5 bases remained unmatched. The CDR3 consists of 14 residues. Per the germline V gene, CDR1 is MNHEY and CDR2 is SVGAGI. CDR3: CASREGQGDQPQHF. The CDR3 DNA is TGTGCCAGCAGGGAGGGACAGGGTGATCAGCCCCAGCATTTT.

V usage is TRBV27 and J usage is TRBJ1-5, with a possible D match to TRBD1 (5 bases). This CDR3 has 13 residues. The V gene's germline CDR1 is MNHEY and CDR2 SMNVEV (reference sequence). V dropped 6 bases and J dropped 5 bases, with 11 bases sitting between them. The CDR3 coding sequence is TGTGCCAGCAGGTGGGGGTACGATCAGCCCCAGCATTTT. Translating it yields CASRWGYDQPQHF.

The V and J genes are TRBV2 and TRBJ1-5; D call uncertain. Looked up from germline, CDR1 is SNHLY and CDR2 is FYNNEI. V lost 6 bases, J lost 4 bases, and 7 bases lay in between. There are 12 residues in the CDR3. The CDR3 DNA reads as TGTGCCAGCAGCATATTAAATCAGCCCCAGCATTTT. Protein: CASSILNQPQHF.

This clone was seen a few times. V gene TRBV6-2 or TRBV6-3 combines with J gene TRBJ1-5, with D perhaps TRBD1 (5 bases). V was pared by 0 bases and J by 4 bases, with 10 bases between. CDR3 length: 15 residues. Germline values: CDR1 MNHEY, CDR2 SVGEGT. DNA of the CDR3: TGTGCCAGCAGTTACTCGGGGGGGGGTAATCAGCCCCAGCATTTT. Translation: CASSYSGGGNQPQHF.

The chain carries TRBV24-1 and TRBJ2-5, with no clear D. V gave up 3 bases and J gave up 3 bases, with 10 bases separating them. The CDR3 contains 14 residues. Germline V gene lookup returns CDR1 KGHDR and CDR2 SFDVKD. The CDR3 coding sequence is TGTGCCACCAGTGATGGGGTAGCAGAAGAGACCCAGTACTTC. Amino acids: CATSDGVAEETQYF.

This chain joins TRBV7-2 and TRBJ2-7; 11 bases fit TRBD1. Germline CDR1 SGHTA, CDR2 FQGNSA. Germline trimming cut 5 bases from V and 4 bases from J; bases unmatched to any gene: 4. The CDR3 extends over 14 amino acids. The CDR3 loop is CASSPDRGLYEQYF. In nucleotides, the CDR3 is TGTGCCAGCAGCCCGGACAGGGGGCTTTACGAGCAGTACTTC.

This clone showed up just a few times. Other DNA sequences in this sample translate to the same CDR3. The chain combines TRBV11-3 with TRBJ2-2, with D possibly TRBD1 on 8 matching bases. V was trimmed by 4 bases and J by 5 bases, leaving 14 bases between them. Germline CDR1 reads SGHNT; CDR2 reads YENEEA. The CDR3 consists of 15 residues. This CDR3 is CASSSGQGGTGELFF. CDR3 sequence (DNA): TGTGCCAGCAGCTCAGGACAGGGAGGGACCGGGGAGCTGTTTTTT.